These 27 T cell receptor beta chains share one sample of origin, sequenced in a study of blood T cell repertoires in COVID-19 (dated by TCRdb to the early 2020s). The receptor library was made with the immunoSEQ multiplex PCR assay. TCRdb's version of the immuneACCESS table is confined to in-frame rearrangements and falls short of the full clone set. An unresolved V gene accounts for under half of the shortfall where checked; the remainder is of unknown origin. The sample table contains 250,000 to 350,000 clones; only one count was recorded for approximately 85% of them. In total, the top ten clones hold about 4.1% of the sample. Input material: PBMCs or T cells enriched from blood (not recorded which). These TCRs come from a young woman who had recovered from COVID-19.

This chain connects TRBV7-9 to TRBJ2-1; D gene ambiguous. This CDR3 contains 14 residues. The germline gives CDR1 SEHNR, CDR2 FQNEAQ (reference sequence). V was cut by 1 base and J by 2 bases, with 6 bases left in between. CDR3 coding DNA: TGTGCCAGCAGCTTAGGAGACACCTACAATGAGCAGTTCTTC. Amino acid sequence: CASSLGDTYNEQFF. Variable domain in full (rest from reference TRBV7-9 and TRBJ2-1): DTGVSQNPRHKITKRGQNVTFRCDPISEHNRLYWYRQTLGQGPEFLTYFQNEAQLEKSRLLSDRFSAERPKGSFSTLEIQRTEQGDSAMYLCASSLGDTYNEQFFGPGTRLTVL.

This clone was observed a few times. The chain uses TRBV2 and TRBJ1-1; D is uncertain. This CDR3 spans 11 amino acids. V lost 5 bases to trimming and J lost 2 bases, with 3 bases between them. Germline CDR1 and CDR2: SNHLY and FYNNEI. CDR3 bases: TGTGCCAGCAGTTCAAACACTGAAGCTTTCTTT. Its protein is CASSSNTEAFF.

This rearrangement joins TRBV6-6 to TRBJ2-3; D unresolved. Trimming removed 10 bases from V and 0 bases from J, with 14 bases in between. The CDR3 loop spans 14 amino acids. CDR1 and CDR2 (germline): MNHNY, SVGAGI (reference sequence). DNA for the CDR3: TGTGCCATCACCGACATCCCTAGCACAGATACGCAGTATTTT. It translates to CAITDIPSTDTQYF.

The chain recombines TRBV27 with TRBJ2-7, with 9 positions matching TRBD1. The CDR3 is 14 amino acids. The germline V gene has CDR1 MNHEY and CDR2 SMNVEV (reference sequence). Losses at the gene ends were 4 bases for V and 7 bases for J; bases not matched to a gene: 8. The CDR3 bases are TGTGCCAGCAGTTCCGGACAGGGGCGCGGAGAGCAGTACTTC. Translation gives CASSSGQGRGEQYF.

The CDR3 bases are TGTGCCAGCAGCTACAGGGGTTTAAGCTCCTACGAGCAGTACTTC. Its protein product is CASSYRGLSSYEQYF. The chain employs TRBV5-6 and TRBJ2-7; 7 bases agree with TRBD1. J lost 0 bases, V lost 3 bases, and 6 bases had no gene match. Germline V gene data show CDR1 as SGHDT and CDR2 as YYEEEE. The CDR3 consists of 15 residues.

The gene calls are TRBV6-5 and TRBJ1-2; D gene unclear. Trimming took 4 bases from V and 2 from J, leaving 8 bases between them. Germline V gene sequence: CDR1 MNHEY, CDR2 SVGAGI. The CDR3 totals 13 residues. The CDR3 DNA follows: TGTGCCAGCAGTTTGGAGGACAACTATGGCTACACCTTC. It translates to CASSLEDNYGYTF.

In this sample, this clone turned up once. The CDR3: CASSLAGGRGLGNTIYF. The CDR3 DNA follows: TGTGCCAGCAGCTTAGCAGGGGGCAGGGGGCTTGGAAACACCATATATTTT. The V and J genes are TRBV7-2 and TRBJ1-3; 8 bases fit TRBD1. CDR3 length equals 17 residues. Trimming cost V 0 bases and J 3 bases; bases outside gene matches: 7. Germline V gene sequence: CDR1 SGHTA, CDR2 FQGNSA.

V gene TRBV2 combines with J gene TRBJ1-2, with 7 nucleotides matching TRBD1. Trimming cost V 3 bases and J 7 bases; bases outside gene matches: 5. Germline CDR1 reads SNHLY; CDR2 reads FYNNEI. This CDR3 comprises 13 residues. CDR3 residues: CASSEAGGGGYTF. The DNA of the CDR3 is TGTGCCAGCAGTGAGGCAGGGGGAGGTGGCTACACCTTC.

The chain recombines TRBV29-1 with TRBJ2-7, with D tentatively TRBD1 (5 bases). V was clipped by 6 bases and J by 1 base, with 13 bases between them. The CDR3 has 13 amino acids. In germline, CDR1 is SQVTM, CDR2 ANQGSEA. CDR3 in amino acids: CSVQGHPSYEQYF. The CDR3 region has the DNA TGCAGCGTCCAAGGACATCCTTCCTACGAGCAGTACTTC.

This chain connects TRBV5-1 to TRBJ2-2; 11 bases are shared with TRBD2. From germline, CDR1 is SGHRS and CDR2 YFSETQ. The V segment lost 0 bases and the J segment 5 bases; nucleotides outside the gene matches: 3. This CDR3 spans 16 amino acids. The CDR3 DNA reads TGCGCCAGCAGCTTGGTCGGGACTAGCGGAACCGGGGAGCTGTTTTTT. This encodes CASSLVGTSGTGELFF.

Only one count was recorded for this clone. This chain connects TRBV7-9 to TRBJ2-5; unclear D gene. The CDR3 loop spans 14 amino acids. From germline, CDR1 is SEHNR and CDR2 FQNEAQ (reference sequence). Trimming pared 1 base from V and 5 bases from J, leaving 11 bases between. The CDR3 sequence: CASSLVGSRETQYF. The DNA for the CDR3 is TGTGCCAGCAGCTTAGTTGGTAGCCGGGAGACCCAGTACTTC.

This chain links TRBV28 with TRBJ1-5, with a weak D call TRBD1 (5 bases). Trimming pared 4 bases from V and 4 bases from J, leaving 11 bases between. Germline V CDR1 and CDR2: MDHEN, SYDVKM. The CDR3 length is 14 residues. CDR3 in DNA: TGTGCCAGCAGTTCATTTCAGGGAAATCAGCCCCAGCATTTT. It is translated as CASSSFQGNQPQHF.

The gene calls are TRBV5-3 and TRBJ2-7; TRBD2 matches 7 bases. TRBV5-3 is flagged as an ORF with uncertain function. The CDR3 loop spans 16 amino acids. The V segment lost 10 bases and the J segment 0 bases; nucleotides outside the gene matches: 16. DNA for the CDR3: TGTGCCCCTGGACTAGTCCATATCTTTTTCTCCTACGAGCAGTACTTC. This translates into CAPGLVHIFFSYEQYF.

The rearrangement joins TRBV19 to TRBJ2-1; 8 nucleotides match TRBD2. The CDR3 is made up of 14 amino acids. The germline V gene encodes CDR1 LNHDA and CDR2 SQIVND (reference sequence). The V gene end was trimmed by 6 bases and the J gene end by 7 bases; junction bases not matched to a gene: 8. The CDR3 DNA reads as TGTGCCAGTAGAGCGGGGGAAGGGGGAAATGAGCAGTTCTTC. Translated, it gives CASRAGEGGNEQFF. Full variable domain (missing parts from reference TRBV19 and TRBJ2-1): DGGITQSPKYLFRKEGQNVTLSCEQNLNHDAMYWYRQDPGQGLRLIYYSQIVNDFQKGDIAEGYSVSREKKESFPLTVTSAQKNPTAFYLCASRAGEGGNEQFFGPGTRLTVL.

The chain carries TRBV19 and TRBJ2-7, with 7 bases matching TRBD2. V lost 0 bases and J lost 0; bases outside the gene matches: 2. Germline V CDR1 and CDR2: LNHDA, SQIVND (reference sequence). This CDR3 has 15 amino acids. CDR3 nucleotide sequence: TGTGCCAGTAGTATAGATTGGACTAGCTCCTACGAGCAGTACTTC. Translated: CASSIDWTSSYEQYF.

The V gene is TRBV6-5, the J gene TRBJ1-5; D is unclear. The CDR3 totals 14 residues. V lost 0 bases to trimming and J lost 6 bases, with 9 bases between them. In germline, CDR1 is MNHEY, CDR2 SVGAGI. Here the CDR3 DNA reads TGTGCCAGCAGTTACTCGAAGTCGGGTCAGCCCCAGCATTTT. Protein sequence: CASSYSKSGQPQHF.

The rearrangement uses TRBV4-1 and TRBJ2-7; no clear D. Germline CDR1 reads MGHRA; CDR2 reads YSYEKL. CDR3 length equals 13 residues. Between the trimmed V and J ends, which lost 1 base and 6 bases, there was a span of 10 bases. For the CDR3, the DNA is TGCGCCAGCAGCCAAGGACTTGTAGGCGAGCAGTACTTC. It encodes CASSQGLVGEQYF.

This chain connects TRBV30 to TRBJ1-2, with D tentatively TRBD1 (5 bases). Germline assignment: CDR1 GTSNPN and CDR2 SVGIG (reference sequence). This CDR3 region has 13 residues. The V end was cut by 0 bases, the J end by 5 bases, with 10 bases between. The CDR3, as DNA: TGTGCCTGGAGTGTAATTGGGGGGTATGGCTACACCTTC. Translating it yields CAWSVIGGYGYTF. The whole variable domain, filled in from reference TRBV30 and TRBJ1-2, reads SQTIHQWPATLVQPVGSPLSLECTVEGTSNPNLYWYRQAAGRGLQLLFYSVGIGQISSEVPQNLSASRPQDRQFILSSKKLLLSDSGFYLCAWSVIGGYGYTFGSGTRLTVV.

V and J are TRBV11-2 and TRBJ2-7; 10 bases agree with TRBD2. The CDR3 contains 14 residues. Germline V CDR1 and CDR2: SGHAT, FQNNGV. V was pared by 0 bases and J by 10 bases, with 6 bases of the junction left unmatched. CDR3 bases: TGTGCCAGCAGCTTAGAACCCAGCGGGAGGGTTCAGTACTTC. Translating gives CASSLEPSGRVQYF.

The chain recombines TRBV27 with TRBJ2-2, with D possibly being TRBD1 (5 bases). The germline V gene encodes CDR1 MNHEY and CDR2 SMNVEV (reference sequence). CDR3 length: 12 amino acids. V shed 10 bases and J shed 6 bases, with 12 bases lying between them. CDR3 in amino acids: CAIADTAGELFF. The CDR3 coding sequence is TGTGCCATCGCGGACACGGCCGGGGAGCTGTTTTTT.

The chain has TRBV27 and TRBJ2-2; a possible D gene is TRBD1 (6 bases). CDR1 MNHEY and CDR2 SMNVEV come from the germline V gene (reference sequence). Between the trimmed V and J ends, which lost 7 bases and 6 bases, there was a span of 24 bases. The CDR3 totals 17 residues. The CDR3 loop reads CASTSLTAMHRAGELFF. CDR3 nucleotides: TGTGCCAGCACTTCGTTGACCGCGATGCACAGGGCCGGGGAGCTGTTTTTT.

This clone was found once. The CDR3 loop reads CASSLTDIYSGANVLTF. The DNA for the CDR3 is TGCGCCAGCAGCTTAACTGACATTTACTCTGGGGCCAACGTCCTGACTTTC. V gene TRBV5-1 combines with J gene TRBJ2-6, with D unclear. CDR3 length equals 17 residues. Germline values: CDR1 SGHRS, CDR2 YFSETQ. The ends were cut back, 2 bases at V and 0 bases at J, with 12 bases in the middle.

This rearrangement joins TRBV24-1 to TRBJ1-5, with TRBD1 matching over 7 bases. The ends lost 9 bases at V and 6 bases at J; junction bases unmatched: 4. The CDR3 is 12 amino acids. In germline, CDR1 is KGHDR, CDR2 SFDVKD. CDR3 amino acids: CATGTASQPQHF. As DNA, the CDR3 is TGTGCCACCGGGACAGCCAGTCAGCCCCAGCATTTT.

This chain connects TRBV5-1 to TRBJ2-7, with a weak D call TRBD1 (6 bases). Trimming shortened V by 2 bases and J by 0 bases, and 12 bases separated the two germline ends. Germline loops: CDR1 SGHRS, CDR2 YFSETQ. The length of the CDR3 is 15 residues. As DNA, the CDR3 is TGCGCCAGCAGCTTCGGGGACACCCGCTCCTACGAGCAGTACTTC. Protein: CASSFGDTRSYEQYF.

This chain links TRBV5-6 with TRBJ2-7; 9 bases line up with TRBD1. V shed 3 bases, J shed 5 bases, and the junction held 9 bases outside the gene matches. This CDR3 has 15 amino acids. Per the germline V gene, CDR1 is SGHDT and CDR2 is YYEEEE. CDR3 residues: CASSSLGTGRHEQYF. CDR3 nucleotides: TGTGCCAGCAGCTCCCTCGGGACAGGGAGACACGAGCAGTACTTC.

The V call is TRBV7-3, the J call TRBJ2-1; 7 positions agree with TRBD1. The CDR3 runs to 14 residues. The ends lost 5 bases at V and 2 bases at J; junction bases unmatched: 3. Germline values: CDR1 SGHTA, CDR2 FQGTGA. CDR3 amino acids: CASSPGGPYNEQFF. CDR3 DNA: TGTGCCAGCAGCCCAGGGGGACCCTACAATGAGCAGTTCTTC.

Here the CDR3 DNA reads TGTGCCAGCAGTTTTGTCAATGGCTACACCTTC. This codes for CASSFVNGYTF. V gene TRBV28 combines with J gene TRBJ1-2; D call uncertain. The CDR3 consists of 11 residues. The germline gives CDR1 MDHEN, CDR2 SYDVKM. The V gene lost 3 bases and the J gene lost 6 bases, with 5 bases spanning the gap.